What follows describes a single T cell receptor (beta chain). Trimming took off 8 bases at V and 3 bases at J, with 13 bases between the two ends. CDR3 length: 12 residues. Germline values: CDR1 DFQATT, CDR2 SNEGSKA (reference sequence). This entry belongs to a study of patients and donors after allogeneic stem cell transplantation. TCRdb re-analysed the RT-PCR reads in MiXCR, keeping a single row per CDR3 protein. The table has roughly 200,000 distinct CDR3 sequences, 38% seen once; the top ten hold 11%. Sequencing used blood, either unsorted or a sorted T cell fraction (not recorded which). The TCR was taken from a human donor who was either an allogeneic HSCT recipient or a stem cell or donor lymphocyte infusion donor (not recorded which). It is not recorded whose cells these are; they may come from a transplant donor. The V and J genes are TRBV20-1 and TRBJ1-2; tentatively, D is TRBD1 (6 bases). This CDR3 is CSSVKGDYGYTF. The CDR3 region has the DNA TGCAGTTCCGTCAAGGGGGACTATGGCTACACCTTC.